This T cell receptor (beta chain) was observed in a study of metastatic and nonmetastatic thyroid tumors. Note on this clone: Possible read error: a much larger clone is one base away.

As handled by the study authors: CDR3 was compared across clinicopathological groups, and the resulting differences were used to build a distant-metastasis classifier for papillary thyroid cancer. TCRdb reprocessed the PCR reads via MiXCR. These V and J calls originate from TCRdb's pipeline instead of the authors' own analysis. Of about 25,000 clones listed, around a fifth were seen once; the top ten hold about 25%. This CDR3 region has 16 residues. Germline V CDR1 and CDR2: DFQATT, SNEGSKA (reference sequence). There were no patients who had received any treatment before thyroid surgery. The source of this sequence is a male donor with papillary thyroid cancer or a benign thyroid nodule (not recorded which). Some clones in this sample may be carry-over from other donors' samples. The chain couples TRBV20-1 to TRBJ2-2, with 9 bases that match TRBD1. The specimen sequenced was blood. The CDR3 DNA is TGCAGTGCTAGAGTGCCGAGACAGGGGGACACCGGGGGGCTGTTTTTT. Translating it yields CSARVPRQGDTGGLFF.